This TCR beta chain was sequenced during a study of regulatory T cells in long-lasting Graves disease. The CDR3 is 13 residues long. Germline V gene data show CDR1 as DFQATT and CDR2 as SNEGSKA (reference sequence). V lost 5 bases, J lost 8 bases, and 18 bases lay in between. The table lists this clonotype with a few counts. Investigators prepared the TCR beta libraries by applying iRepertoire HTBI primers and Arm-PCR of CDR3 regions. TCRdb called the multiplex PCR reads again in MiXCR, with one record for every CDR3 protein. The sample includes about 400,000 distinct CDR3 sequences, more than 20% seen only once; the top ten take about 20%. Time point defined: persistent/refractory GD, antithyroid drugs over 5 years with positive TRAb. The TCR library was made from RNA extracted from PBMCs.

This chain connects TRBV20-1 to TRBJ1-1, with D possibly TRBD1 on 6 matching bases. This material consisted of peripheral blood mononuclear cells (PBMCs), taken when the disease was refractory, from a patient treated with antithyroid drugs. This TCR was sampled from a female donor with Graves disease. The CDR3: CSAAGLQGTEAFF. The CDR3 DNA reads TGCAGTGCTGCGGGTTTACAGGGCACGGAAGCTTTCTTT.